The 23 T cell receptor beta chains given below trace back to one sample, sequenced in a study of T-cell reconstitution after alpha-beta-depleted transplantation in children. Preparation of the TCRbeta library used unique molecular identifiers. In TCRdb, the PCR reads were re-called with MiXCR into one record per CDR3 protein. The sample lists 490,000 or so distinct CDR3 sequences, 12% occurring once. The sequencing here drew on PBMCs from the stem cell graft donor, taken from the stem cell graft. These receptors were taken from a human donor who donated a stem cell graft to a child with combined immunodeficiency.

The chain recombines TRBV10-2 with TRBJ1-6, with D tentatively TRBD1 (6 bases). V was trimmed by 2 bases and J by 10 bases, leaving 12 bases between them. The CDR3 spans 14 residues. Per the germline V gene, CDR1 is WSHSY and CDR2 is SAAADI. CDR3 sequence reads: CASSERGSDSPLHF. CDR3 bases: TGCGCCAGCAGTGAGAGGGGGTCCGACTCACCCCTCCACTTT.

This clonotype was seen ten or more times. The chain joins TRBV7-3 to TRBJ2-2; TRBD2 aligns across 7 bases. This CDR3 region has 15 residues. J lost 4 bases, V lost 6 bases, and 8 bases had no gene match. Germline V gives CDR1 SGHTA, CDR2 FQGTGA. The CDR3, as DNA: TGTGCCAGCAGACCTTCGGGACTACGCACCGGGGAGCTGTTTTTT. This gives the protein CASRPSGLRTGELFF. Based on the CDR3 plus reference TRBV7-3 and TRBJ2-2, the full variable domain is GAGVSQTPSNKVTEKGKYVELRCDPISGHTALYWYRQSLGQGPEFLIYFQGTGAADDSGLPNDRFFAVRPEGSVSTLKIQRTERGDSAVYLCASRPSGLRTGELFFGEGSRLTVL.

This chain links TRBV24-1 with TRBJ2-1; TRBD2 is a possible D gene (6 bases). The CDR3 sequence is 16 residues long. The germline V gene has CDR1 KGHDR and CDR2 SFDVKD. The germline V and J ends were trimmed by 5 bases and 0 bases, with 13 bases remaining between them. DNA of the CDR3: TGTGCCACCAGTGGAGACGGGGGAGCCTCCTACAATGAGCAGTTCTTC. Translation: CATSGDGGASYNEQFF.

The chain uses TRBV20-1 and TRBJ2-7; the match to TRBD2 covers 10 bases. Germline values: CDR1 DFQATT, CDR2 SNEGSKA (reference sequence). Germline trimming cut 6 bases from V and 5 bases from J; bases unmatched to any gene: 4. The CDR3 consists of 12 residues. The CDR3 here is CSATSGFDEQYF. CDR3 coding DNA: TGCAGTGCGACTAGCGGGTTCGACGAGCAGTACTTC.

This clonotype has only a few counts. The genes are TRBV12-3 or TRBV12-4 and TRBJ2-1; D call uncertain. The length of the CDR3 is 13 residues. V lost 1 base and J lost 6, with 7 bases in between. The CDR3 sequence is CASSLGFSNEQFF. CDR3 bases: TGTGCCAGCAGTTTAGGGTTTAGCAATGAGCAGTTCTTC.

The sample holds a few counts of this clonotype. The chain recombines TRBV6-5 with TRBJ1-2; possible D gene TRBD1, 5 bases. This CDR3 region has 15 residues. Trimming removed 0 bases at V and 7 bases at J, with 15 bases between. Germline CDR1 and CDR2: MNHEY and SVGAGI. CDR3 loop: CASSYSRFGAGGYTF. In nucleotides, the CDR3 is TGTGCCAGCAGTTACTCAAGGTTTGGGGCGGGTGGCTACACCTTC.

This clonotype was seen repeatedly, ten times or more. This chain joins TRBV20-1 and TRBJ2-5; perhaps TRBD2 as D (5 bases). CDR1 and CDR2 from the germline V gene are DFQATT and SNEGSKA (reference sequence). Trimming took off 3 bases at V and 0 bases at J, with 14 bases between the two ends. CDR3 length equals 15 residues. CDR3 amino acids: CSASFRTWYQETQYF. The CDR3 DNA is TGCAGTGCTAGTTTCCGGACTTGGTACCAAGAGACCCAGTACTTC.

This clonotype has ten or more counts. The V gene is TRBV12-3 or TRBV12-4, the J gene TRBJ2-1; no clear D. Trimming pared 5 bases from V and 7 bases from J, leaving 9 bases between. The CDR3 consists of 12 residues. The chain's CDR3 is CASSITENEQFF. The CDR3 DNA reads TGTGCCAGCAGTATAACCGAGAATGAGCAGTTCTTC.

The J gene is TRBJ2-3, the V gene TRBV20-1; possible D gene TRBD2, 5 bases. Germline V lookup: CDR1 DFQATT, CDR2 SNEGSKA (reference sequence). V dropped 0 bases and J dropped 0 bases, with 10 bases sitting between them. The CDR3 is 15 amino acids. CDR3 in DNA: TGCAGTGCTAGAGAGAGGGAGACTAGCACAGATACGCAGTATTTT. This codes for CSARERETSTDTQYF.

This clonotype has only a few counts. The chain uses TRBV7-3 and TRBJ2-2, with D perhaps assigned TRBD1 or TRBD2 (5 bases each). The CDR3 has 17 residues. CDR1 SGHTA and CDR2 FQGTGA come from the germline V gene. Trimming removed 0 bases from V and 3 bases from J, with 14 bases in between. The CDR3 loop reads CASSLTRSGGDTGELFF. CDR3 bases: TGTGCCAGCAGCTTAACGCGATCTGGGGGAGACACCGGGGAGCTGTTTTTT.

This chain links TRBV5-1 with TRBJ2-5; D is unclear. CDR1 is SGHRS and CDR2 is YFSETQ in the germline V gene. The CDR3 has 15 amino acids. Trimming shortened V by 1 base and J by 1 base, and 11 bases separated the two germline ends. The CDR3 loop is CASSLMSIPQETQYF. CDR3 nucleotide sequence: TGCGCCAGCAGCTTGATGAGCATCCCCCAAGAGACCCAGTACTTC.

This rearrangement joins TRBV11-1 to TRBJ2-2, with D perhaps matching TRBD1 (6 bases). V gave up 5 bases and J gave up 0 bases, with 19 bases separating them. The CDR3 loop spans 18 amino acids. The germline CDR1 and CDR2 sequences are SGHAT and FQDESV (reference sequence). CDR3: CASSLHRVGEPNTGELFF. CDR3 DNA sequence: TGTGCCAGCAGCCTACACAGGGTCGGGGAACCGAACACCGGGGAGCTGTTTTTT.

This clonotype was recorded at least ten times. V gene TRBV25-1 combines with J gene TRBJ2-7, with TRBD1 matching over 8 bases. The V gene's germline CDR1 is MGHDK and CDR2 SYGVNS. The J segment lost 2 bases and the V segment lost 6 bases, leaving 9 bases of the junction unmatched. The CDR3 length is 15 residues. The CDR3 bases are TGTGCCAGCAGACAGACCGGGACAGGCACCTACGAGCAGTACTTC. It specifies CASRQTGTGTYEQYF.

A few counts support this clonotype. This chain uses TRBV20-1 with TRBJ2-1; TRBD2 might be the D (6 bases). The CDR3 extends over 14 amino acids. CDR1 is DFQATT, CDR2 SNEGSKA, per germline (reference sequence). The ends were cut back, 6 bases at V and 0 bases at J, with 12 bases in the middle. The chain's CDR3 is CSALALSSYNEQFF. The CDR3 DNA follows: TGCAGTGCGCTAGCGCTTAGCTCCTACAATGAGCAGTTCTTC.

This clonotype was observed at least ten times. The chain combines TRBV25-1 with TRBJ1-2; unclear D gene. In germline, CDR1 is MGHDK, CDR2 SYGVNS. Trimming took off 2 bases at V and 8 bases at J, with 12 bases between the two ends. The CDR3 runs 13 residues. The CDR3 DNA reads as TGTGCCAGCAGTGAAGTACGTGCGGGAGGCTACACCTTC. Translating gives CASSEVRAGGYTF.

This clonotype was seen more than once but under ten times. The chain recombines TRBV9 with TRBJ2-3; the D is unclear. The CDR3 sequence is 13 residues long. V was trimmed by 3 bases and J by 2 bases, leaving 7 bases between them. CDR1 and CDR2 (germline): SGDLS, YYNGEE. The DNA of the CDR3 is TGTGCCAGCAGCGGGGCCCTCACAGATACGCAGTATTTT. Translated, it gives CASSGALTDTQYF.

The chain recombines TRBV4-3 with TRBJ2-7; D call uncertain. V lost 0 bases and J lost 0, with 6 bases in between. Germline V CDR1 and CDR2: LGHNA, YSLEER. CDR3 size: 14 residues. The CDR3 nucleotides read TGCGCCAGCAGCCAAGATGTGACCTCCTACGAGCAGTACTTC. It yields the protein CASSQDVTSYEQYF.

CDR3 loop: CASSQGGATDTQYF. DNA of the CDR3: TGTGCCAGCAGCCAAGGTGGAGCCACAGATACGCAGTATTTT. The chain joins TRBV4-2 to TRBJ2-3; no definite D call. The CDR3 consists of 14 residues. Trimming cost V 1 base and J 2 bases, with 7 bases left between them. Germline CDR1 and CDR2: LGHNA and YNFKEQ.

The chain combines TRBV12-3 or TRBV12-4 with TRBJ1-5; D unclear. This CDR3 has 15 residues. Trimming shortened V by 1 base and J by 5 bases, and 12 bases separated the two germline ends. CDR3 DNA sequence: TGTGCCAGCAGTTTAGGAGGGCAGGCTGATCAGCCCCAGCATTTT. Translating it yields CASSLGGQADQPQHF.

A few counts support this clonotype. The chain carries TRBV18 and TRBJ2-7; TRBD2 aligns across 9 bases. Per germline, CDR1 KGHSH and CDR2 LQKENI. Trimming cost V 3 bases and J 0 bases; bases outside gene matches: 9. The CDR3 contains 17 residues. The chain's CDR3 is CASSPRWASGASYEQYF. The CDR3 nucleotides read TGTGCCAGCTCACCTCGGTGGGCTAGCGGGGCCTCCTACGAGCAGTACTTC. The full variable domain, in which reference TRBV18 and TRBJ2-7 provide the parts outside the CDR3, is NAGVMQNPRHLVRRRGQEARLRCSPMKGHSHVYWYRQLPEEGLKFMVYLQKENIIDESGMPKERFSAEFPKEGPSILRIQQVVRGDSAAYFCASSPRWASGASYEQYFGPGTRLTVT.

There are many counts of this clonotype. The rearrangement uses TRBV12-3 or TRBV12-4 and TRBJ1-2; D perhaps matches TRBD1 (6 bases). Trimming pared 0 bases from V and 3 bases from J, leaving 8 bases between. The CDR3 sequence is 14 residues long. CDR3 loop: CASSLAGQHYGYTF. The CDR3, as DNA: TGTGCCAGCAGTTTAGCTGGACAGCACTATGGCTACACCTTC.

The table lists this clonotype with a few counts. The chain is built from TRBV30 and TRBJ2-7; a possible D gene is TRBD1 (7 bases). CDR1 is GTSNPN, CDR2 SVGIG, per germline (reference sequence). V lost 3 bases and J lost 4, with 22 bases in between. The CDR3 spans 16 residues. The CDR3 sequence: CAWRRDSPGLLYEQYF. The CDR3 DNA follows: TGTGCCTGGAGGCGGGACAGTCCGGGCCTATTATACGAGCAGTACTTC.

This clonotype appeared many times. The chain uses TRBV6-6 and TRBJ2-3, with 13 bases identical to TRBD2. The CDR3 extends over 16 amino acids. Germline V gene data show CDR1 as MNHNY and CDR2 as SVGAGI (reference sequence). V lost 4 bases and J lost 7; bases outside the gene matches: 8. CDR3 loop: CASSLLTSGGSNTQYF. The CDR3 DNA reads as TGTGCCAGCAGTTTACTGACTAGCGGGGGGTCGAATACGCAGTATTTT.